The source of this TCR beta chain is a study of T cells in Graves' hyperthyroidism and ophthalmopathy. The study's findings and limits: Most thyroid clonotypes expanded above 0.001 were also detected in blood.

It was RNA transcripts that yielded the amplified TCR beta CDR3 regions. First-round RT-PCR targeting the TCR CDR3 was performed with the HTBI primer set. From the multiplex PCR reads, TCRdb called clonotypes with MiXCR, one entry per CDR3 protein. The profile shows under 800,000 distinct CDR3 sequences, 12% to 15% of them singletons. Trimming took off 1 base at V and 1 base at J, with 7 bases between the two ends. This CDR3 region has 14 residues. Looked up from germline, CDR1 is DFQATT and CDR2 is SNEGSKA (reference sequence). This clonotype was seen more than once but under ten times. The antigen remains unidentified. Patients aged 18 to 65 had newly diagnosed hyperthyroidism that had lasted under 2 months. Fresh 10 ml peripheral blood yielded PBMCs.

V is TRBV20-1 and J is TRBJ1-4, with no clear D. Sequenced: blood. The clonotype comes from a woman aged 18 to 35 with Graves' hyperthyroidism. The CDR3 DNA reads TGCAGTGCTAGAGTGGCAGGAACTAATGAAAAACTGTTTTTT. This sequence encodes CSARVAGTNEKLFF.